Below, one TCR beta chain is given with its context. Primers used in a second PCR of roughly 6 to 11 cycles were a sample-barcoded 5' primer and a J-beta primer mix. TCRdb used MiXCR to reprocess the 5' RACE reads, holding one entry per CDR3 protein. The sample has 850,000 to 1,100,000 distinct CDR3 sequences, more than 30% seen once; the top ten hold around 13%. This sample is part of a study of blood T cells in healthy people across ages. Between the trimmed V and J ends, which lost 4 bases and 4 bases, there was a span of 16 bases. Germline values: CDR1 SGHTS, CDR2 YDEGEE. This CDR3 is built from 15 residues.

Sequenced sample: blood. This clonotype originated in a man aged 18 to 29 in good health. The chain has TRBV5-8 and TRBJ2-3; D is perhaps TRBD1 (8 bases). The CDR3 loop reads CASSTDRGGSDTQYF. The CDR3 nucleotides are TGTGCCAGCAGCACAGACAGGGGAGGGTCAGATACGCAGTATTTT.